This T cell receptor beta chain appears in the sequencing data of a study of CD8 T cells in Susac syndrome. The germline V and J ends were trimmed by 2 bases and 5 bases, with 6 bases remaining between them. The CDR3 is made up of 12 amino acids. Germline lookup yields CDR1 SEHNR and CDR2 FQNEAQ (reference sequence). cDNA came from about 0.5 to 1 ug RNA primed by random hexamers. A multiplex approach, immunoSEQ multiplex PCR, amplified TCR beta CDR3 across 54 Vbeta and 13 Jbeta. One entry per CDR3 protein, called by TCRdb with MiXCR from the immunoSEQ multiplex PCR reads. This sample yields around 190,000 distinct CDR3 sequences, of which approximately 93% are seen a single time; around 0.096% belongs to the top ten. Healthy donors constituted the control group, matched for age and sex.

The J gene is TRBJ2-5, the V gene TRBV7-9; D gene unclear. Sequencing was performed on CD4+ T cells from PBMCs. This TCR came from a human donor in good health. The CDR3 reads CASSLTHETQYF. CDR3 bases: TGTGCCAGCAGCTTAACCCATGAGACCCAGTACTTC.